This T cell receptor (beta chain) derives from a study of cytomegalovirus exposure and HLA in healthy donors. Findings of the study overall: With later analysis, a missense DCLRE1C variant became linked to TCR beta V- and J-gene trimming. Across donors, presence/absence analyses took sequencing depth to be roughly uniform.

As to this clone: The antigen remains unidentified.

This PCR relied on a set of 60 Vbeta primers and 13 Jbeta primers. TCRdb's copy holds only in-frame clones and misses some; the assay was immunoSEQ multiplex PCR. Among some 190,000 clones listed, 79% were seen once. The source material was PBMCs. The receptor was isolated from a woman aged 18-29 years in good health and CMV-seronegative.

The CDR3 sequence is CASSQPSSGRYYEQYF. CDR3 DNA sequence: TGCGCCAGCAGCCAGCCCTCTAGCGGGAGATACTACGAGCAGTACTTC. This chain connects TRBV4-1 to TRBJ2-7; 10 nucleotides match TRBD2. V dropped 3 bases and J dropped 3; count of bases not matched to a gene: 8. From germline, CDR1 is MGHRA and CDR2 YSYEKL. CDR3 length equals 16 residues.